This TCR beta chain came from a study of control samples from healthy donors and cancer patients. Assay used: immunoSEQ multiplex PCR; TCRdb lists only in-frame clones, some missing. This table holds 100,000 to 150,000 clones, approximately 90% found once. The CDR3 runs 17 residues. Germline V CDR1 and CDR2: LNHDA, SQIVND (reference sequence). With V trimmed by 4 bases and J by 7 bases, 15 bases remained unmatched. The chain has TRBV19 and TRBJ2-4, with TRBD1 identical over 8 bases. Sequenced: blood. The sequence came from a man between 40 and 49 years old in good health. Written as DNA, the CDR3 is TGTGCCAGTAGTAGCCCCCCCGGGACAGGCGTCTATAACATTCAGTACTTC. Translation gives CASSSPPGTGVYNIQYF.